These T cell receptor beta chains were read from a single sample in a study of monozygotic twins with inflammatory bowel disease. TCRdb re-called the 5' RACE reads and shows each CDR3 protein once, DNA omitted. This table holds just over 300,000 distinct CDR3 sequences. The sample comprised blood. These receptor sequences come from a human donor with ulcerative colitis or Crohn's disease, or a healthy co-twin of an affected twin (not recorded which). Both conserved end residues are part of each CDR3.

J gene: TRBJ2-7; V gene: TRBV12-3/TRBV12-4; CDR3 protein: CASSLPAGGAYEQYF
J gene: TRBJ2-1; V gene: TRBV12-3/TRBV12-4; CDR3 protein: CASRTPGNEQFF
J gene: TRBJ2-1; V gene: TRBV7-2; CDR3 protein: CASSLEGQVGNEQFF
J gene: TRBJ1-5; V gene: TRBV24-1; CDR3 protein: CATQGTGQGEGPQHF
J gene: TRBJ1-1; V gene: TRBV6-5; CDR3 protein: CASSYQGNTEAFF
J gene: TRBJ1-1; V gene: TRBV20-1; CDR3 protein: CSAPFGGQTNTEAFF
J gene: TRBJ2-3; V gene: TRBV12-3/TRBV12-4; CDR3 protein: CASRLTGPGDTQYF
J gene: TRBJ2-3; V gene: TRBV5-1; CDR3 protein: CASRAGQISTDTQYF
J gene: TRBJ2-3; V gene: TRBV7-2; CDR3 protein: CASSLGHSNSAPPQYF
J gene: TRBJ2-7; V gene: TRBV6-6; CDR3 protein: CASSSHGSYEQYF
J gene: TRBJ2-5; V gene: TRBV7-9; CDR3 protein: CASSSRTGDATQYF
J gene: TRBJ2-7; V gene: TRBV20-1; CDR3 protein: CSARPLEDYYEQYF
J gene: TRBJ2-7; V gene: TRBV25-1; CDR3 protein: CASSMGVGQYF
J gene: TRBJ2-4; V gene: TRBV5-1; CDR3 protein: CASSLDMWSKNIQYF
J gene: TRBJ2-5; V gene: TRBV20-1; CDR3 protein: CSARVGQGAQKTQYF
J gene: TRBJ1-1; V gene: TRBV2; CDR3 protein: CASRRRGGDTEAFF
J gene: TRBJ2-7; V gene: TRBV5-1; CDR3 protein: CTSRMTSGRIYEQYF
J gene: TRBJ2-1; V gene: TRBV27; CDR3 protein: CASSRLAGGASYNEQFF
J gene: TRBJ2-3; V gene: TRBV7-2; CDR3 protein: CASSLGNGLRDTQYF
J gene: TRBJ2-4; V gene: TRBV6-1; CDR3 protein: CASSNRGLAKNIQYF
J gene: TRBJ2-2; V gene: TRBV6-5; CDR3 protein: CASSHLRPNTGELFF
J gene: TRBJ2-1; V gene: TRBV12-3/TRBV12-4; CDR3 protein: CASSLSSVGGFEQFF
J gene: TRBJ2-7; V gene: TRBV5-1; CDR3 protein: CASSLAERYEQYF
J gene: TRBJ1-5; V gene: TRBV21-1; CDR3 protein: CASSKALLLRLASNQPQHF
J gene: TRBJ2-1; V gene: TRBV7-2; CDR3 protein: CASSLVPQGAWGEQFF
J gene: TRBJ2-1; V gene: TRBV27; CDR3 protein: CASSFREGQQFF